What follows describes a single T cell receptor beta chain. Its antigen is not known. The CDR3 sequence is 16 residues long. Trimming left V 5 bases short and J 1 base short, with 16 bases between. TCRdb independently ran MiXCR on the 5' RACE reads; one entry per CDR3 protein. This sample has roughly 54,000 distinct CDR3 sequences, with roughly 7.8% found just once. This record comes from a study of early T cells in non-severe SARS-CoV-2 infection. Study context: The input, bulk RNA from unsorted whole blood, was sequenced, and chains were unpaired. The study's findings and limits: Matches to VDJdb favored anti-spike CD8 responses and missed private and CD4 specificities.

J is TRBJ2-3 and V is TRBV12-3 or TRBV12-4; a weak D match, TRBD1 (6 bases). This receptor was obtained from an adult who was a healthcare worker with PCR-confirmed SARS-CoV-2 infection or an uninfected control (not recorded which). This specimen was whole blood, taken at baseline. CDR3 amino acids: CASSPRGGVGTDTQYF. CDR3 coding DNA: TGTGCCAGCAGTCCAAGAGGGGGAGTGGGCACAGATACGCAGTATTTT.